The rows below give T cell receptor beta chains drawn from one sample of a study of vaccination and CD4 T cells after COVID-19. TCRdb reanalysed the PCR reads using MiXCR and keeps one entry per CDR3 protein. The data show around 26,000 distinct CDR3 sequences, about 40% seen once. No antigen has been identified for these receptors. Sequenced: CD4+ T cells from blood, cultured in vitro. The source of these receptors is a human donor who had recovered from COVID-19. The CDR3 runs from the conserved cysteine through the conserved F or W. The D gene is left open where the match is weak. Some rows mark clone size as missing; the rest say once, few, many or name a class of expanded clone.

D gene	V gene	J gene	clone size	CDR3 DNA	CDR3 protein
TRBD2	TRBV24-1	TRBJ2-7	.	TGTGCCACCAGTGATTTTAGGGGACTAGCGGGATCTATCGCTCGGGTCTACGAGCAGTACTTC	CATSDFRGLAGSIARVYEQYF
TRBD2	TRBV20-1	TRBJ2-5	.	TGCAGTGCTAGACTTAGGACTAGCGGGGGCCAAGAGACCCAGTACTTC	CSARLRTSGGQETQYF
.	TRBV7-8	TRBJ2-1	.	TGTGCCAGCAGCTTAGATCCCCTAGCGTCCTACAATGAGCAGTTCTTC	CASSLDPLASYNEQFF
.	TRBV7-2	TRBJ1-2	.	TGTGCCAGCAGCTACGACAGTCGGGATGGCTACACCTTC	CASSYDSRDGYTF
TRBD1	TRBV4-2	TRBJ2-5	.	TGTGCCAGCAGCCAAGATCGGGGCGGGACAGGGGTAGAGACCCAGTACTTC	CASSQDRGGTGVETQYF
.	TRBV11-2	TRBJ1-2	few	TGTGCCAGCAGCCCGACAGGAACCCGAGGCTACACCTTC	CASSPTGTRGYTF
TRBD1	TRBV10-3	TRBJ1-1	few	TGTGCCATCAGTGCTGACAGGGTTGGGGCTTTCTTT	CAISADRVGAFF
TRBD2	TRBV6-1	TRBJ2-1	.	TGTGCCAGCTCCCGGGGGGGGCCTAGCTCCATCCGGGTCAATGAGCAGTTCTTC	CASSRGGPSSIRVNEQFF
.	TRBV2	TRBJ1-6	.	TGTGCCAGCAGTGAAAGGGCGTCCTCAAATTCACCCCTCCACTTT	CASSERASSNSPLHF
.	TRBV7-9	TRBJ1-6	few	TGTGCCAGCAGCTTACCCCCCGGCCACTCCTATAATTCACCCCTCCACTTT	CASSLPPGHSYNSPLHF
TRBD1	TRBV7-9	TRBJ2-1	few	TGTGCCAGCAGCTTAGCCGGGACAGACAACAATGAGCAGTTCTTC	CASSLAGTDNNEQFF
.	TRBV6-2/TRBV6-3	TRBJ1-1	.	TGTGCCAGCTCGGGACACCGAACTCTCTACACTGAAGCTTTCTTT	CASSGHRTLYTEAFF
.	TRBV7-2	TRBJ2-7	.	TGTGCCAGCACCCCGTCAGCCTCCCCCCACGAGCAGTACTTC	CASTPSASPHEQYF
TRBD1	TRBV6-1	TRBJ1-6	once	TGTGCCAGCAGTACCGACAGGGGCGGTTCACCCCTCCACTTT	CASSTDRGGSPLHF
TRBD1	TRBV6-1	TRBJ1-1	.	TGTGCCAGCAGTCAAGGGGGACAGGGGAACACTGAAGCTTTCTTT	CASSQGGQGNTEAFF
.	TRBV2	TRBJ1-1	few	TGTGCCAGAAGTGGATACACTGAAGCTTTCTTT	CARSGYTEAFF
TRBD1	TRBV9	TRBJ2-5	few	TGTGCCAGCAGCGGGACAGGCCAAGAGACCCAGTACTTC	CASSGTGQETQYF
TRBD1	TRBV30	TRBJ1-5	few	TGTGCCTGGGGGGGACAGGGCAATCAGCCCCAGCATTTT	CAWGGQGNQPQHF
.	TRBV20-1	TRBJ1-6	few	TGCAGTGTTGGGGGGTATAATTCACCCCTCCACTTT	CSVGGYNSPLHF
.	TRBV28	TRBJ1-2	.	TGTGCCAGCAGTTACTCCCCCAGGGGCCCCTATGGCTACACCTTC	CASSYSPRGPYGYTF
.	TRBV7-9	TRBJ1-1	few	TGTGCCAGCAGCGAAAAGGGACTCATGAACACTGAAGCTTTCTTT	CASSEKGLMNTEAFF
.	TRBV29-1	TRBJ1-1	.	TGCAGCTTCCGGGACACTGAAGCTTTCTTT	CSFRDTEAFF
.	TRBV6-1	TRBJ2-2	.	TGTGCCAGCAGAACCCTCGTCGGGACCCCGAACACCGGGGAGCTGTTTTTT	CASRTLVGTPNTGELFF
TRBD1	TRBV28	TRBJ1-5	few	TGTGCCAGCAGCGCGACAGGGCTGGGGCAGCCCCAGCATTTT	CASSATGLGQPQHF
.	TRBV12-3/TRBV12-4	TRBJ2-1	few	TGTGCCAGCAGTTTTGAAGGGAGTGGAGGCAATGAGCAGTTCTTC	CASSFEGSGGNEQFF
.	TRBV19	TRBJ1-2	.	TGTGCCACCCCTTTTGGACAGCGAAATCATAACTATGGCTACACCTTC	CATPFGQRNHNYGYTF
TRBD1	TRBV20-1	TRBJ2-2	.	TGCAGTGCTTTGGGACAGGCCTACACCGGGGAGCTGTTTTTT	CSALGQAYTGELFF
.	TRBV27	TRBJ1-2	.	TGTGCCAGCAGTTTTGGACCCTATGGGGGCTACACCTTC	CASSFGPYGGYTF
TRBD1	TRBV20-1	TRBJ2-2	.	TGCAGTGCTAGACTACTCCGGACAGGGGCCCACCTCTTTACCGGGGAGCTGTTTTTT	CSARLLRTGAHLFTGELFF
TRBD1	TRBV2	TRBJ1-1	few	TGTGCCAGCAGCCAGACAGGGACGGGCACTGAAGCTTTCTTT	CASSQTGTGTEAFF
.	TRBV6-5	TRBJ2-3	.	TGTGCCAGCAGTTATTCGATGTGGGGCACAGATACGCAGTATTTT	CASSYSMWGTDTQYF
.	TRBV20-1	TRBJ2-7	few	TGCAGTGCCCGAACCAGGGACCGACTCTCCTACGAGCAGTACTTC	CSARTRDRLSYEQYF
.	TRBV24-1	TRBJ1-5	.	TGTGCCACCAGTGATTCAGGGAGAATGAGTCAGCCCCAGCATTTT	CATSDSGRMSQPQHF
.	TRBV2	TRBJ1-5	.	TGTGCCAGCACTCGACAGCGGGATGGCAATCAGCCCCAGCATTTT	CASTRQRDGNQPQHF
.	TRBV2	TRBJ2-7	once	TGTGCCAGCCCCCCTAGCTCATCGCCCTACGAGCAGTACTTC	CASPPSSSPYEQYF
TRBD2	TRBV7-9	TRBJ2-3	.	TGTGCCAGCAGCTTATCTAGCCTAGCGGGAGGCCTTCCCACACATCGTAATACGCAGTATTTT	CASSLSSLAGGLPTHRNTQYF
TRBD1	TRBV24-1	TRBJ2-2	.	TGTGCCACCAGTGAGGTTACAGGGGGAGCGAACACCGGGGAGCTGTTTTTT	CATSEVTGGANTGELFF
TRBD1	TRBV24-1	TRBJ1-1	.	TGTGCCACTACGGACAGGGGGGACACTGAAGCTTTCTTT	CATTDRGDTEAFF
.	TRBV7-8	TRBJ2-5	.	TGTGCCAGCAGCTTAGGGACTATCGGCGTCCAAGAGACCCAGTACTTC	CASSLGTIGVQETQYF
TRBD1	TRBV6-2/TRBV6-3	TRBJ2-7	.	TGTGCCAGCAGACGAGGACAGGGTGCCTACGAGCAGTACTTC	CASRRGQGAYEQYF
.	TRBV7-2	TRBJ1-1	.	TGTGCCAGCAGCCTAGCCTTGGTAGCTTTCTTT	CASSLALVAFF
.	TRBV20-1	TRBJ1-3	.	TGCAGTGCTAGAGGGCAATCTTCCGGAAACACCATATATTTT	CSARGQSSGNTIYF
TRBD1	TRBV5-6	TRBJ2-2	.	TGTGCCAGCAGCCCACAGGGGGCCGTCGGGGAGCTGTTTTTT	CASSPQGAVGELFF
.	TRBV28	TRBJ1-5	.	TGTGCCAGCAGCATCGGGACACTTAGCAATCAGCCCCAGCATTTT	CASSIGTLSNQPQHF
TRBD2	TRBV19	TRBJ2-1	.	TGTGCCAGTAAGGGGCTTAATTCCGCGGGAGGTTACAATGAGCAGTTCTTC	CASKGLNSAGGYNEQFF
TRBD2	TRBV24-1	TRBJ2-3	.	TGTGCCACCAGTGCCCCGGAGCGGGAGACAGATACGCAGTATTTT	CATSAPERETDTQYF
TRBD1	TRBV6-2/TRBV6-3	TRBJ2-4	few	TGTGCCAGCAGGCCCCCGGGACAGGGGAGAAACATTCAGTACTTC	CASRPPGQGRNIQYF
.	TRBV4-1	TRBJ1-6	few	TGCGCCAGTAGGGACCCTGGGAATTCACCCCTCCACTTT	CASRDPGNSPLHF
TRBD1	TRBV12-3/TRBV12-4	TRBJ2-1	.	TGTGCCAGCAGCCACCGGGACAGGGATCATGAGCAGTTCTTC	CASSHRDRDHEQFF
.	TRBV12-3/TRBV12-4	TRBJ1-5	.	TGTGCCAGCAGTTTAGCGCAAAGGGACCAGCCCCAGCATTTT	CASSLAQRDQPQHF
.	TRBV14	TRBJ2-2	once	TGTGCCAGCAGGTGGGGGACTTGGACCGGGGAGCTGTTTTTT	CASRWGTWTGELFF
TRBD1	TRBV7-6	TRBJ2-5	few	TGTGCCAGCAGCTTACGACAGGGAAGAGGGGAAGAGACCCAGTACTTC	CASSLRQGRGEETQYF
.	TRBV7-9	TRBJ1-2	.	TGTGCCAGCAGCAATACTCAGGGACGGGTTAACTATGGCTACACCTTC	CASSNTQGRVNYGYTF
.	TRBV28	TRBJ2-3	.	TGTGCCAGCAGTCTTATCGGACTTTCGGCAGGCACAGATACGCAGTATTTT	CASSLIGLSAGTDTQYF